A single sample is the source of the 30 T cell receptor beta chains below, sequenced in a study of blood T cell repertoires in COVID-19. Clones were read by immunoSEQ multiplex PCR, and TCRdb kept only the in-frame ones, dropping some. The table lists more than 70,000 clones, approximately 86% of them singletons, with approximately 1.3% in the top ten. Sequenced: peripheral blood. Every receptor here comes from an elderly man with active or convalescent COVID-19.

This clone was detected only a few times. This rearrangement joins TRBV28 to TRBJ1-2, with a weak D call TRBD1 (6 bases). The germline gives CDR1 MDHEN, CDR2 SYDVKM. V was shortened by 4 bases and J by 4 bases, with 22 bases between the two germline ends. CDR3 length: 17 amino acids. CDR3 protein: CASSYTSLGRGAYGYTF. The DNA of the CDR3 is TGTGCCAGCAGTTATACTAGTTTGGGCAGGGGCGCCTATGGCTACACCTTC.

The genes are TRBV3-1 (or the pseudogene TRBV3-2) and TRBJ1-1; D unclear. CDR3 length equals 14 residues. Germline V gene sequence: CDR1 LGHDT, CDR2 YNNKEL (reference sequence). The germline V and J ends were trimmed by 4 bases and 4 bases, with 13 bases remaining between them. CDR3 region: CASSLRGSGTEAFF. The CDR3 nucleotides read TGTGCCAGCAGCCTTCGGGGTAGCGGCACTGAAGCTTTCTTT.

This clone occurred a few times. The chain combines TRBV18 with TRBJ2-6; 9 bases are a match to TRBD1. Germline assignment: CDR1 KGHSH and CDR2 LQKENI. Germline trimming cut 6 bases from V and 2 bases from J; bases unmatched to any gene: 5. The CDR3 runs 16 residues. The CDR3 bases are TGTGCCAGCTCGGTCACAGGGGGCGCTGGGGCCAACGTCCTGACTTTC. Amino acid sequence: CASSVTGGAGANVLTF.

The chain links TRBV4-1 to TRBJ1-2; the D is unclear. CDR1 and CDR2 (germline): MGHRA, YSYEKL. With 1 base removed from V and 4 bases from J, the gap between germline ends came to 13 bases. The CDR3 is made up of 15 amino acids. CDR3: CASSQAEGVGYGYTF. The CDR3 DNA is TGCGCCAGCAGCCAAGCTGAGGGTGTAGGCTATGGCTACACCTTC.

The gene calls are TRBV14 and TRBJ2-3; 8 bases align to TRBD1. Germline V CDR1 and CDR2: SGHDN, FVKESK. This CDR3 has 15 amino acids. Trimming removed 1 base from V and 3 bases from J; junction bases left unmatched: 3. The CDR3 reads CASSQGTGITDTQYF. In DNA, the CDR3 is TGTGCCAGCAGCCAAGGGACAGGGATAACAGATACGCAGTATTTT.

The J gene is TRBJ2-7, the V gene TRBV5-4, with D unclear. This CDR3 is built from 14 residues. Trimming left V 0 bases short and J 2 bases short, with 9 bases between. Germline V CDR1 and CDR2: SGHNT, YYREEE (reference sequence). CDR3 coding DNA: TGTGCCAGCAGCTTGGGGGCAGAGACCTACGAGCAGTACTTC. It codes for CASSLGAETYEQYF.

This chain links TRBV6-5 with TRBJ2-7; 7 positions match TRBD1. V lost 0 bases, J lost 2 bases, and 4 bases stayed unmatched. The CDR3 has 15 residues. The germline V gene has CDR1 MNHEY and CDR2 SVGAGI. This CDR3 reads CASSYSTGAPYEQYF. CDR3 nucleotides: TGTGCCAGCAGTTACTCAACAGGGGCCCCCTACGAGCAGTACTTC.

Here the CDR3 reads CASSHGTSGRGSYNEQFF. CDR3 sequence (DNA): TGCGCCAGCAGCCATGGGACTAGCGGGAGAGGCTCCTACAATGAGCAGTTCTTC. The gene calls are TRBV4-3 and TRBJ2-1; TRBD2 aligns across 14 bases. With V trimmed by 3 bases and J by 0 bases, 4 bases remained unmatched. CDR3 length equals 18 residues. CDR1 and CDR2 (germline): LGHNA, YSLEER.

V usage is TRBV6-5 and J usage is TRBJ1-3; perhaps TRBD1 as D (6 bases). CDR3 length: 15 residues. CDR1 and CDR2 (germline): MNHEY, SVGAGI. V dropped 5 bases and J dropped 3 bases, with 14 bases sitting between them. This CDR3 is CASSTLTGFGNTIYF. The CDR3 nucleotides read TGTGCCAGCAGTACCCTAACAGGGTTTGGAAACACCATATATTTT.

J is TRBJ2-3 and V is TRBV20-1; 9 nucleotides line up with TRBD2. CDR3 length: 15 amino acids. V lost 3 bases, J lost 4 bases, and 8 bases stayed unmatched. CDR1 is DFQATT, CDR2 SNEGSKA, per germline (reference sequence). The CDR3 protein is CSASGGSGRADTQYF. The CDR3 DNA follows: TGCAGTGCTAGTGGTGGTAGCGGGAGAGCAGATACGCAGTATTTT.

The CDR3 DNA is TGTGCCAGCAGTTACTCGACAAAGTCTGGAAACACCATATATTTT. Protein: CASSYSTKSGNTIYF. This chain links TRBV6-7 with TRBJ1-3, with D unresolved. TRBV6-7 is sorted into the ORF group, with uncertain function. Deletions cut 0 bases from V and 1 base from J, with 7 bases between. The CDR3 consists of 15 residues.

The chain has TRBV7-2 and TRBJ2-2; 8 bases agree with TRBD1. Trimming removed 1 base from V and 2 bases from J; junction bases left unmatched: 3. This CDR3 comprises 16 residues. CDR1 is SGHTA, CDR2 FQGNSA, per germline. The CDR3 DNA sequence: TGTGCCAGCAGCTTAGGACAGGGGCTTAACACCGGGGAGCTGTTTTTT. Its translation is CASSLGQGLNTGELFF.

The J gene is TRBJ1-4, the V gene TRBV10-3; 7 bases match TRBD1. V was pared by 6 bases and J by 6 bases, with 4 bases of the junction left unmatched. This CDR3 is 13 amino acids long. Germline CDR1 and CDR2: ENHRY and SYGVKD. This CDR3 is CAIRQGLDEKLFF. CDR3 in DNA: TGTGCCATCAGACAGGGGCTCGATGAAAAACTGTTTTTT.

V and J are TRBV3-1 (or the pseudogene TRBV3-2) and TRBJ2-7; D uncertain. Germline CDR1 and CDR2: LGHDT and YNNKEL (reference sequence). The germline V and J ends were trimmed by 1 base and 3 bases, with 16 bases remaining between them. The CDR3 consists of 16 residues. The CDR3 reads CASSQAAMGIHYEQYF. In DNA form, the CDR3 reads TGTGCCAGCAGCCAAGCTGCGATGGGCATCCACTACGAGCAGTACTTC.

This chain joins TRBV11-2 and TRBJ2-3; the D is unclear. The CDR3 runs to 12 residues. Germline loops: CDR1 SGHAT, CDR2 FQNNGV. V was cut by 6 bases and J by 0 bases, with 4 bases left in between. The CDR3, as DNA: TGTGCCAGCAGTCCTAGCACAGATACGCAGTATTTT. It yields the protein CASSPSTDTQYF.

The chain is built from TRBV3-1 (or the pseudogene TRBV3-2) and TRBJ1-2; 9 bases agree with TRBD1. V was pared by 1 base and J by 5 bases, with 8 bases of the junction left unmatched. CDR1 and CDR2 from the germline V gene are LGHDT and YNNKEL (reference sequence). This CDR3 region has 16 residues. The CDR3 DNA sequence: TGTGCCAGCAGCCAAGGAGAAACAGGGGGCGCGTATGGCTACACCTTC. This gives the protein CASSQGETGGAYGYTF.

The chain's CDR3 is CASSLKTAYGYTF. Here the CDR3 DNA reads TGCGCCAGCAGTTTGAAAACTGCTTATGGCTACACCTTC. This chain joins TRBV10-1 and TRBJ1-2; D gene ambiguous. There are 13 residues in the CDR3. Trimming pared 5 bases from V and 5 bases from J, leaving 12 bases between. Germline V gene data show CDR1 as WNHNN and CDR2 as SYGVQD (reference sequence).

The rearrangement links TRBV15 to TRBJ2-6, with TRBD1 matching 9 bases. This CDR3 is built from 17 residues. Per germline, CDR1 LNHNV and CDR2 YYDKDF (reference sequence). V shed 4 bases, J shed 0 bases, and the junction held 4 bases outside the gene matches. CDR3 nucleotides: TGTGCCACCAGCATTGGGACAGGGAGCTCTGGGGCCAACGTCCTGACTTTC. It codes for CATSIGTGSSGANVLTF.

The sample holds a few counts of this clone. This chain connects TRBV15 to TRBJ1-1, with 7 positions matching TRBD1. The CDR3 sequence is 13 residues long. V was clipped by 7 bases and J by 1 base; unmatched bases: 3. The germline V gene encodes CDR1 LNHNV and CDR2 YYDKDF (reference sequence). The CDR3 nucleotides are TGTGCCACCACGGGACAGCCGAACACTGAAGCTTTCTTT. The encoded protein is CATTGQPNTEAFF. The whole variable domain, filled in from reference TRBV15 and TRBJ1-1, reads DAMVIQNPRYQVTQFGKPVTLSCSQTLNHNVMYWYQQKSSQAPKLLFHYYDKDFNNEADTPDNFQSRRPNTSFCFLDIRSPGLGDTAMYLCATTGQPNTEAFFGQGTRLTVV.

The chain links TRBV7-2 to TRBJ2-7; 9 nucleotides line up with TRBD2. The V and J ends lost 4 bases and 2 bases, in that order; junction bases with no gene match: 6. In germline, CDR1 is SGHTA, CDR2 FQGNSA. This CDR3 contains 15 residues. This chain's CDR3 is CASSSSSGTPYEQYF. CDR3 nucleotides: TGTGCCAGCAGCTCGTCTAGCGGGACTCCCTACGAGCAGTACTTC.

The rearrangement uses TRBV2 and TRBJ2-2, with a tentative D call TRBD1 (5 bases). V was shortened by 1 base and J by 7 bases, with 10 bases between the two germline ends. CDR1 SNHLY and CDR2 FYNNEI come from the germline V gene. This CDR3 region has 14 residues. The CDR3 nucleotides are TGTGCCAGCAGTGAAGATAGGGGCGGCGGGGAGCTGTTTTTT. Translating gives CASSEDRGGGELFF. Together with reference TRBV2 and TRBJ2-2, the CDR3 gives the full variable domain: EPEVTQTPSHQVTQMGQEVILRCVPISNHLYFYWYRQILGQKVEFLVSFYNNEISEKSEIFDDQFSVERPDGSNFTLKIRSTKLEDSAMYFCASSEDRGGGELFFGEGSRLTVL.

The chain links TRBV18 to TRBJ2-1; 8 nucleotides line up with TRBD1. The germline V gene encodes CDR1 KGHSH and CDR2 LQKENI. This CDR3 is built from 15 residues. Trimming at V came to 2 bases and at J to 6 bases, leaving 6 bases not matched to a gene. CDR3 DNA: TGTGCCAGCTCACCAAGGACAGGGTTGAGCAATGAGCAGTTCTTC. Protein sequence: CASSPRTGLSNEQFF.

The chain couples TRBV7-6 to TRBJ2-2; D not certain. Trimming stripped 5 bases from V and 4 bases from J, with 8 bases between. CDR1 SGHVS and CDR2 FNYEAQ come from the germline V gene. The CDR3 is 13 amino acids. The CDR3 sequence is CASSTRSTGELFF. CDR3 coding DNA: TGTGCCAGCAGCACGAGGAGCACCGGGGAGCTGTTTTTT. The full variable domain, with the rest looked up from reference TRBV7-6 and TRBJ2-2, is GAGVSQSPRYKVTKRGQDVALRCDPISGHVSLYWYRQALGQGPEFLTYFNYEAQQDKSGLPNDRFSAERPEGSISTLTIQRTEQRDSAMYRCASSTRSTGELFFGEGSRLTVL.

This chain uses TRBV5-5 with TRBJ2-2; no clear D gene. This CDR3 is built from 14 residues. V lost 1 base, J lost 5 bases, and 9 bases lay in between. Per germline, CDR1 SGHKS and CDR2 YYEKEE (reference sequence). CDR3 region: CASSLRPTTGELFF. Here the CDR3 DNA reads TGTGCCAGCAGCTTGCGTCCCACTACCGGGGAGCTGTTTTTT.

The CDR3 protein is CASGQGENEQFF. The CDR3 DNA reads TGTGCCAGCGGGCAGGGGGAAAATGAGCAGTTCTTC. The rearrangement joins TRBV2 to TRBJ2-1; 7 bases fit TRBD1. Germline V gene sequence: CDR1 SNHLY, CDR2 FYNNEI. The CDR3 loop spans 12 amino acids. The V gene end was trimmed by 8 bases and the J gene end by 7 bases; junction bases not matched to a gene: 5.

The chain employs TRBV3-1 (or the pseudogene TRBV3-2) and TRBJ2-7, with 8 bases fitting TRBD2. J gave up 0 bases and V 1 base, and 2 bases lay outside the gene matches. Germline V gene sequence: CDR1 LGHDT, CDR2 YNNKEL (reference sequence). The CDR3 consists of 15 residues. In DNA form, the CDR3 reads TGTGCCAGCAGCCAAGCAAGCGGGAGCTCCTACGAGCAGTACTTC. Protein sequence: CASSQASGSSYEQYF.

V gene TRBV2 combines with J gene TRBJ1-4, with D unclear. Trimming took off 7 bases at V and 7 bases at J, with 10 bases between the two ends. CDR1 and CDR2 (germline): SNHLY, FYNNEI. The CDR3 has 12 amino acids. CDR3 residues: CASKDTREKLFF. CDR3 nucleotide sequence: TGTGCCAGCAAAGACACGCGTGAAAAACTGTTTTTT.

CDR3 protein: CASVTGGSGANVLTF. In nucleotides, the CDR3 is TGTGCCAGCGTGACAGGGGGCTCCGGGGCCAACGTCCTGACTTTC. V gene TRBV28 combines with J gene TRBJ2-6; the match to TRBD1 covers 10 bases. Germline V gives CDR1 MDHEN, CDR2 SYDVKM. V gave up 8 bases and J gave up 4 bases; unmatched junction bases: 5. The CDR3 is 15 residues long.

The chain has TRBV6-2 or TRBV6-3 and TRBJ2-5; 13 bases are shared with TRBD2. The CDR3 length is 16 residues. Per germline, CDR1 MNHEY and CDR2 SVGEGT. After removal of 6 bases from V and 5 bases from J, the junction contained 9 bases not matched to a gene. The CDR3 is CASSYGGLAGKETQYF. Here the CDR3 DNA reads TGTGCCAGCAGCTATGGGGGACTAGCGGGAAAGGAGACCCAGTACTTC.

This clone has just a few counts. CDR3 in amino acids: CASSLEVSGNYNEQFF. As DNA, the CDR3 is TGCGCCAGCAGCCTGGAGGTTAGCGGGAATTACAATGAGCAGTTCTTC. The chain employs TRBV5-1 and TRBJ2-1, with 8 nucleotides matching TRBD2. Trimming at V came to 4 bases and at J to 4 bases, leaving 10 bases not matched to a gene. This CDR3 spans 16 amino acids. Germline CDR1 and CDR2: SGHRS and YFSETQ. Combining the CDR3 with reference TRBV5-1 and TRBJ2-1 gives the whole variable domain KAGVTQTPRYLIKTRGQQVTLSCSPISGHRSVSWYQQTPGQGLQFLFEYFSETQRNKGNFPGRFSGRQFSNSRSEMNVSTLELGDSALYLCASSLEVSGNYNEQFFGPGTRLTVL.